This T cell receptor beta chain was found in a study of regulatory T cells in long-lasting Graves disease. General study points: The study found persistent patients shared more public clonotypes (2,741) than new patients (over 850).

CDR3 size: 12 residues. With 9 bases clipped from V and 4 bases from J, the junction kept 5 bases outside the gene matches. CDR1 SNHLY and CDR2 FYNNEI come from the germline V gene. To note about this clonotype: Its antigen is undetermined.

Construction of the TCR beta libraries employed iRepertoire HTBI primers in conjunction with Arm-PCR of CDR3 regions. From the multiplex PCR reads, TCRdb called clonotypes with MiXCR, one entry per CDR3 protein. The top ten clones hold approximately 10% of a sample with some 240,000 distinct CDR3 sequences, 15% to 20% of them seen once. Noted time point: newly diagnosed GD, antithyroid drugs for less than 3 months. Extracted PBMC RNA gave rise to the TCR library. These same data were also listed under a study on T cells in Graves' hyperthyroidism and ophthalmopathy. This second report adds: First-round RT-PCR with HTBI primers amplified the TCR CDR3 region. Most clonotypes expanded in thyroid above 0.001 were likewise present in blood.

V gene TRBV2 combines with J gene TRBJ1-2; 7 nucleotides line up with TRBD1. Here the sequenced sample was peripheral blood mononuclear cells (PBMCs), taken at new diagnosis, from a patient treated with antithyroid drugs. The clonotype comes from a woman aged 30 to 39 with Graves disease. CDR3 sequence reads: CARTRGAYGYTF. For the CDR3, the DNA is TGTGCCAGGACCAGGGGGGCCTATGGCTACACCTTC.